The sequence of this T cell receptor (beta chain) was determined in a study of T cell clonotyping in hematopoietic cell transplantation. Looked up from germline, CDR1 is SGHAT and CDR2 is FQNNGV. V lost 5 bases and J 6 bases, leaving 10 bases between the germline ends. This CDR3 has 12 amino acids. Some clones are missing from TCRdb's copy, which holds only in-frame ones; the method was immunoSEQ multiplex PCR. Of under 9,500 clones listed, over 75% are singletons. This clone is a singleton in its sample. The receptor was isolated from a female patient aged 50-65 years who had an allogeneic stem cell transplant from a related donor, so the T cells may come from the graft donor. Some clones in this sample may be carry-over from other donors' samples. The starting material was peripheral blood mononuclear cells, obtained 180 days after allogeneic stem cell transplant. The V call is TRBV11-2, the J call TRBJ2-5, with a tentative D call TRBD1 (6 bases). CDR3 bases: TGTGCCAGCAGCAGGACAGTTAAGACCCAGTACTTC. It is translated as CASSRTVKTQYF.